This T cell receptor beta chain was retrieved from a study of shared clonotypes between healthy human individuals (dated by TCRdb to about 2020). About the study as a whole: The cohort included three men and two women between 18 and 49 years of age. For each donor, CD4 naive and CD4 memory were each run on three plates, CD8 naive on two plates, and CD8 memory on one plate. Blood TCR repertoires of roughly five healthy adults were deeply sequenced to estimate repertoire size and the extent of clonotype sharing between individuals. Different laboratories and diverse techniques were used to prepare libraries and sequence TCR repertoires, to increase sequencing depth and limit assay-specific biases. Each donor's leukapheresis produced roughly between about 0.8 and 10 billion PBMCs.

Note on this clone: Its antigen has not been determined. Base-call qualities are not available, and no considerably larger clone is one nucleotide away. Other DNA sequences within the sample encode an identical CDR3.

Using the deep immunoSEQ assay, multiplex PCR amplified TCR CDR3 regions from genomic DNA. Genomic DNA extracted from each cell subset was distributed evenly over all wells of several immunoSEQ 96-well plates, and each plate served as one replicate. Each replicate PCR for sorted subsets received around 200 ng genomic DNA, equal to roughly 30,000 T cell genomes. Purified libraries were quantified with a Qubit 3.0 fluorometer, sized on a Bioanalyzer 2100, and re-quantified with the KAPA Library Quantification kit. Every immunoSEQ 96-well plate was sequenced on a separate single-read 150-cycle Illumina NextSeq 550 flow cell. Regarding the original processing steps: The immunoSEQ output contained only junctional sequences without quality scores, so filtering could not match that applied to full-length reads. To assign V/J genes and CDR3, sequences were annotated using PyIR, a Python wrapper for IgBLAST v1.9, with IMGT germline references. Reads were filtered out if the reads had weak V/J assignments (E-value above 1e-6), no CDR3, stop codons, out-of-frame junctions, or ambiguous translated residues. V3J clonotypes were defined by identical inferred V gene, J gene, and CDR3 amino acid sequence. Percentage overlap between repertoires was computed as shared unique clonotypes divided by the size of the smaller repertoire. Three approaches were used to assess repertoire richness: RTK rarefaction, the Chao1 estimator, and Recon v2.1 estimates of unobserved clonotypes. Generation probabilities were computed with OLGA for all TCRbeta clonotypes obtained by the gDNA method from several donors. In TCRdb, the immuneACCESS table is reduced to in-frame sequences with V and J assigned. These tables do not hold every clone; where another copy was compared, an unresolved V gene accounts for under half, and the others remain unexplained. Clone size and V and J calls were adopted from that table, with D and trimming inferred from the DNA. This sample comprises fewer than 3 million clones, roughly 90% of them detected only once. Approximately 0.4% of the sample rests with the top ten.

Donors were healthy HIV-negative adults with no recently reported acute infections or vaccinations. Every donor was a Caucasian adult living in Nashville, Tennessee, USA. CD4+ T cells were enriched by magnetic negative selection; naive cells were then positively selected on CD45RA, and the negative fraction formed the memory subset. Blood was collected by leukapheresis, and PBMCs were isolated by Ficoll-Histopaque density gradient centrifugation and then cryopreserved in liquid nitrogen vapor phase. Analytical flow cytometry was used to check the purity and quantity of each magnetically sorted T cell population. Genomic DNA was isolated from each sorted fraction and quantified by UV absorbance on a Nanodrop 2000c. V loses 0 bases of germline sequence and J loses 2 bases, and the interval between the two ends is 8 bases. The germline V gene yields SGDLS for CDR1 and YYNGEE for CDR2. Including the terminal cysteine and phenylalanine, the CDR3 comprises 14 residues. The read is trimmed to its CDR3 DNA, 42 bases read in frame from base 1.

Study-level results and caveats: Sharing across several donors was observed for around 5% of naive CD4, less than 4% of naive CD8, 2% to 2.5% of memory CD4, and roughly 0.4% of memory CD8 clonotypes. The small number of donors limited the genetic and exposure-history diversity represented. Based on pairwise subsampling, the degree of clonotype sharing among donors was expected to be affected by sequencing depth. Sampling was limited to blood, and TCR repertoires in tissue likely differ from TCR repertoires in blood. Naive subsets generally had larger estimated clonotype richness than memory subsets. Compared with non-shared clonotypes, clonotypes shared by all four sorted-subset donors had higher generation probabilities. Rarefaction of sorted-subset datasets indicated incomplete sequencing despite the large sequencing depth.

The chain uses TRBV9 and TRBJ1-2; tentative D gene TRBD1, with 5 bases matching. The origin of this receptor is a man aged 18 to 35 in good health. Some clones in this sample may be carry-over from other donors' samples. Sequencing input: naive CD4+ T cells from PBMCs. Taken with the paper, the label for cell subset or site translates to: CD45RA+ positively selected. The DNA reads as follows: TGTGCCAGCAGCGTAGCTGGGGGAAACTATGGCTACACCTTC. Translated, it reads CASSVAGGNYGYTF.